A selection of T cell receptor beta chains follows, all from one sample in a study of cytomegalovirus exposure and HLA in healthy donors. Measured with immunoSEQ multiplex PCR; TCRdb has only the in-frame clones, and not every one. This sample's clone table lists approximately 150,000 clones. Sequencing was performed on PBMCs. The receptors shown here come from a woman in her fifties or sixties in good health and CMV-seronegative. CDR3s include the opening cysteine and the closing phenylalanine or tryptophan. D genes are given only for firm matches.

>TRBV7-2|14|-|TRBJ1-5
TGTGCCAGCAGCTCTATGTCGAGCAATCAGCCCCAGCATTTT
CASSSMSSNQPQHF
>TRBV6-5|13|TRBD1|TRBJ1-2
TGTGCCAGCAGTTACTCCGACAGGGGTGGCTACACCTTC
CASSYSDRGGYTF
>TRBV27|13|TRBD1|TRBJ1-1
TGTGCCAGCAGGTACCAGGGGGCAGGTGAAGCTTTCTTT
CASRYQGAGEAFF
>TRBV6-1|13|-|TRBJ2-1
TGTGCCACCAGGGTAGTCTCCTACAATGAGCAGTTCTTC
CATRVVSYNEQFF
>TRBV7-2|18|TRBD2|TRBJ2-3
TGTGCCAGCAGCTTTAGCGGCGGGACTAGCGATAACACAGATACGCAGTATTTT
CASSFSGGTSDNTDTQYF
>TRBV7-6|15|-|TRBJ1-2
TGTGCCAGCAGCCCCCTCCCCCAGGGGATCTATGGCTACACCTTC
CASSPLPQGIYGYTF
>TRBV6-1|13|-|TRBJ1-5
TGTGCCAGCAGCGAGACGGGGTCGCAGCCCCAGCATTTT
CASSETGSQPQHF
>TRBV19|14|TRBD1|TRBJ2-2
TGTGCTATAGCTGGGACAGGGGTCACCGGGGAGCTGTTTTTT
CAIAGTGVTGELFF
>TRBV9|14|-|TRBJ1-1
TGTGCCAGTAGCGTAGGGAGTGACAACACTGAAGCTTTCTTT
CASSVGSDNTEAFF
>TRBV28|13|TRBD1|TRBJ2-7
TGTGCCAGCAGACCAACAGGGGGCTACGAGCAGTACTTC
CASRPTGGYEQYF
>TRBV19|12|TRBD1|TRBJ1-1
TGTGCCAGTAGTCCGGACAGGGTTTCAGCTTTCTTT
CASSPDRVSAFF
>TRBV5-6|14|-|TRBJ2-3
TGTGCCAGCACCCAGGGGTGGGGCACAGATACGCAGTATTTT
CASTQGWGTDTQYF
>TRBV19|17|TRBD1|TRBJ2-7
TGTGCCAGTAGTCTTCAGACAGGGACGCTGCCCTACTACGAGCAGTACTTC
CASSLQTGTLPYYEQYF
>TRBV18|15|TRBD2|TRBJ2-5
TGTGCCAGCTCACCTAGGGCGGGAGAGGGAGAGACCCAGTACTTC
CASSPRAGEGETQYF
>TRBV7-7|15|TRBD2|TRBJ2-5
TGTGCTAGCAGCCAAGGACTAGCGGGGGAAGAGACCCAGTACTTC
CASSQGLAGEETQYF
>TRBV10-3|13|-|TRBJ1-2
TGTGCCATCAGCCTAGGACAGCGCGATGGCTACACCTTC
CAISLGQRDGYTF
>TRBV5-4|11|-|TRBJ1-1
TGTGCCAGCAGCTTGGATGGGGCCGCTTTCTTT
CASSLDGAAFF
>TRBV6-5|15|-|TRBJ1-2
TGTGCCAGCAGTTATGGAGGAGCTAGCAACTATGGCTACACCTTC
CASSYGGASNYGYTF
>TRBV7-2|15|-|TRBJ2-1
TGTGCCAGCAGCTTCGATCTAGGCAGGGTCTATGAGCAGTTCTTC
CASSFDLGRVYEQFF
>TRBV18|15|-|TRBJ2-7
TGTGCCAGCTCACCACTGCGGGAATTCAACTACGAGCAGTACTTC
CASSPLREFNYEQYF
>TRBV7-2|14|-|TRBJ2-3
TGTGCCAGCAGCTCGGACAGTCGCACAGATACGCAGTATTTT
CASSSDSRTDTQYF
>TRBV7-3|15|TRBD2|TRBJ2-1
TGTGCCAGCAGTCAAACTAGCGGGGGGGGTAATGAGCAGTTCTTC
CASSQTSGGGNEQFF